Listed below are T cell receptor beta chains from one sample, sequenced in a study of CD8+CD57+ T cells in acquired aplastic anemia. TCRdb ran MiXCR on the reads and lists one entry per CDR3 protein. The table lists a few hundred thousand distinct CDR3 sequences, approximately 57% of them singletons. Sequencing was done on a sample of sorted CD4+, CD8+, or CD8+CD57+ T cells (not recorded which) from PBMCs. The receptor source for this set is a human donor in good health. Both conserved end residues are part of each CDR3. Fields, in order: CDR3 protein, CDR3 DNA, J gene, CDR3 length, D gene, V gene, clone size. A D gene is named only where the DNA matches it firmly. Size values are once, few and many counts, or a class for expanded clones, and some rows have none.

cdr3_aa: CSVDEGDYEQYF
cdr3_nt: TGCAGCGTTGACGAGGGGGATTACGAGCAGTACTTC
j_call: TRBJ2-7
cdr3_length: 12
d_call: -
v_call: TRBV29-1
clone_size: -

cdr3_aa: CARQGLASTDTQYF
cdr3_nt: TGTGCCCGGCAGGGGTTGGCTAGCACAGATACGCAGTATTTT
j_call: TRBJ2-3
cdr3_length: 14
d_call: -
v_call: TRBV30
clone_size: few

cdr3_aa: CSVGGGGYGYTF
cdr3_nt: TGCAGCGTCGGGGGGGGTGGGTATGGCTACACCTTC
j_call: TRBJ1-2
cdr3_length: 12
d_call: -
v_call: TRBV29-1
clone_size: -

cdr3_aa: CATSQDLNTEAFF
cdr3_nt: TGTGCCACCTCTCAGGACCTGAACACTGAAGCTTTCTTT
j_call: TRBJ1-1
cdr3_length: 13
d_call: -
v_call: TRBV24-1
clone_size: few

cdr3_aa: CASSVGQYNSPLHF
cdr3_nt: TGTGCCAGCAGCGTGGGACAGTATAATTCACCCCTCCACTTT
j_call: TRBJ1-6
cdr3_length: 14
d_call: TRBD1
v_call: TRBV2
clone_size: -

cdr3_aa: CASSTDNQPQHF
cdr3_nt: TGTGCCAGCAGCACGGACAATCAGCCCCAGCATTTT
j_call: TRBJ1-5
cdr3_length: 12
d_call: -
v_call: TRBV2
clone_size: -

cdr3_aa: CSARGGAGYEQYF
cdr3_nt: TGCAGTGCTAGAGGGGGGGCCGGGTACGAGCAGTACTTC
j_call: TRBJ2-7
cdr3_length: 13
d_call: -
v_call: TRBV20-1
clone_size: -

cdr3_aa: CASSGRGAPVNSPLHF
cdr3_nt: TGTGCCAGCAGTGGCCGGGGGGCGCCGGTTAATTCACCCCTCCACTTT
j_call: TRBJ1-6
cdr3_length: 16
d_call: -
v_call: TRBV25-1
clone_size: -

cdr3_aa: CASSLQGEQYF
cdr3_nt: TGTGCCAGCAGCTTACAGGGGGAGCAGTACTTC
j_call: TRBJ2-7
cdr3_length: 11
d_call: -
v_call: TRBV7-2
clone_size: few

cdr3_aa: CASSWTEVKNSPLHF
cdr3_nt: TGTGCCAGCTCCTGGACAGAAGTAAAGAATTCACCCCTCCACTTT
j_call: TRBJ1-6
cdr3_length: 15
d_call: -
v_call: TRBV7-2
clone_size: -

cdr3_aa: CSASGGVIFYEQYF
cdr3_nt: TGCAGTGCTAGTGGGGGAGTGATCTTCTACGAGCAGTACTTC
j_call: TRBJ2-7
cdr3_length: 14
d_call: -
v_call: TRBV20-1
clone_size: -

cdr3_aa: CASSRGQGGGYTF
cdr3_nt: TGTGCCAGCAGCCGTGGACAGGGCGGGGGCTACACCTTC
j_call: TRBJ1-2
cdr3_length: 13
d_call: TRBD1
v_call: TRBV3-1
clone_size: many

cdr3_aa: CSARDLQGEYSPLHF
cdr3_nt: TGCAGTGCTAGAGACCTACAGGGGGAGTATTCACCCCTCCACTTT
j_call: TRBJ1-6
cdr3_length: 15
d_call: TRBD1
v_call: TRBV20-1
clone_size: many

cdr3_aa: CATSADRDPGNTIYF
cdr3_nt: TGTGCCACCAGCGCAGACAGGGATCCTGGAAACACCATATATTTT
j_call: TRBJ1-3
cdr3_length: 15
d_call: TRBD1
v_call: TRBV15
clone_size: many

cdr3_aa: CASSPRQDRSEQYF
cdr3_nt: TGTGCCAGCAGCCCACGACAGGACCGGTCCGAGCAGTACTTC
j_call: TRBJ2-7
cdr3_length: 14
d_call: -
v_call: TRBV9
clone_size: many

cdr3_aa: CASSPAGTGQETQYF
cdr3_nt: TGTGCCAGCAGCCCGGCCGGGACGGGCCAAGAGACCCAGTACTTC
j_call: TRBJ2-5
cdr3_length: 15
d_call: -
v_call: TRBV7-2
clone_size: -

cdr3_aa: CASRGGTSNEQYF
cdr3_nt: TGTGCCAGCAGGGGGGGGACTAGCAACGAGCAGTACTTC
j_call: TRBJ2-7
cdr3_length: 13
d_call: TRBD2
v_call: TRBV2
clone_size: -

cdr3_aa: CASSPGSRVIGAFF
cdr3_nt: TGTGCCAGCAGCCCTGGTAGTCGGGTAATCGGAGCTTTCTTT
j_call: TRBJ1-1
cdr3_length: 14
d_call: -
v_call: TRBV5-6
clone_size: many

cdr3_aa: CATSGTSYEQYF
cdr3_nt: TGTGCCACCAGCGGGACCAGCTACGAGCAGTACTTC
j_call: TRBJ2-7
cdr3_length: 12
d_call: -
v_call: TRBV15
clone_size: many

cdr3_aa: CASSPNTGANVLTF
cdr3_nt: TGTGCCAGCAGCCCCAACACCGGGGCCAACGTCCTGACTTTC
j_call: TRBJ2-6
cdr3_length: 14
d_call: -
v_call: TRBV7-2
clone_size: -

cdr3_aa: CASSWGTTEAFF
cdr3_nt: TGTGCCAGCAGTTGGGGGACCACTGAAGCTTTCTTT
j_call: TRBJ1-1
cdr3_length: 12
d_call: -
v_call: TRBV28
clone_size: -

cdr3_aa: CASSEWGGSPLHF
cdr3_nt: TGTGCCAGCAGCGAGTGGGGTGGTTCACCCCTCCACTTT
j_call: TRBJ1-6
cdr3_length: 13
d_call: -
v_call: TRBV7-3
clone_size: -

cdr3_aa: CASSVTGDEKLFF
cdr3_nt: TGTGCCAGCAGCGTAACAGGGGATGAAAAACTGTTTTTT
j_call: TRBJ1-4
cdr3_length: 13
d_call: TRBD1
v_call: TRBV7-2
clone_size: -

cdr3_aa: CSASGQGEEQYF
cdr3_nt: TGCAGTGCCTCGGGACAGGGCGAGGAGCAGTACTTC
j_call: TRBJ2-7
cdr3_length: 12
d_call: TRBD1
v_call: TRBV20-1
clone_size: -

cdr3_aa: CASTVAEAFF
cdr3_nt: TGTGCCAGCACGGTGGCTGAAGCTTTCTTT
j_call: TRBJ1-1
cdr3_length: 10
d_call: -
v_call: TRBV6-2/TRBV6-3
clone_size: -

cdr3_aa: CASSPGGFDGYTYEQYF
cdr3_nt: TGTGCCAGCAGCCCCGGGGGGTTTGATGGCTACACCTACGAGCAGTACTTC
j_call: TRBJ2-7
cdr3_length: 17
d_call: TRBD2
v_call: TRBV7-6
clone_size: -

cdr3_aa: CASSAGLTEAFF
cdr3_nt: TGTGCCAGCAGCGCTGGATTGACTGAAGCTTTCTTT
j_call: TRBJ1-1
cdr3_length: 12
d_call: -
v_call: TRBV7-9
clone_size: -

cdr3_aa: CASSDSIGENGRDSYNEQFF
cdr3_nt: TGTGCCAGCAGTGACTCGATCGGGGAGAACGGCAGGGACTCCTACAATGAGCAGTTCTTC
j_call: TRBJ2-1
cdr3_length: 20
d_call: -
v_call: TRBV6-4
clone_size: many

cdr3_aa: CASSSAGAGNTEAFF
cdr3_nt: TGTGCCAGCAGCTCAGCGGGCGCGGGGAACACTGAAGCTTTCTTT
j_call: TRBJ1-1
cdr3_length: 15
d_call: -
v_call: TRBV7-9
clone_size: once

cdr3_aa: CATTGTGVNTEAFF
cdr3_nt: TGTGCCACCACCGGGACAGGGGTGAACACTGAAGCTTTCTTT
j_call: TRBJ1-1
cdr3_length: 14
d_call: TRBD1
v_call: TRBV24-1
clone_size: -

cdr3_aa: CASSPPLRNTEAFF
cdr3_nt: TGTGCCAGCAGTCCCCCCCTGAGGAACACTGAAGCTTTCTTT
j_call: TRBJ1-1
cdr3_length: 14
d_call: -
v_call: TRBV28
clone_size: many

cdr3_aa: CASSQDPSGTGNEKLFF
cdr3_nt: TGTGCCAGCAGCCAAGATCCTTCCGGGACAGGGAATGAAAAACTGTTTTTT
j_call: TRBJ1-4
cdr3_length: 17
d_call: TRBD1
v_call: TRBV4-2
clone_size: many

cdr3_aa: CASSALGGEQYF
cdr3_nt: TGTGCCAGCAGCGCTCTGGGGGGCGAGCAGTACTTC
j_call: TRBJ2-7
cdr3_length: 12
d_call: -
v_call: TRBV7-8
clone_size: -

cdr3_aa: CASSPGLAGGDTQYF
cdr3_nt: TGTGCCAGCAGCCCGGGACTAGCGGGGGGAGATACGCAGTATTTT
j_call: TRBJ2-3
cdr3_length: 15
d_call: TRBD2
v_call: TRBV7-9
clone_size: -

cdr3_aa: CASSSWDRGKDTQYF
cdr3_nt: TGTGCCAGCAGCTCCTGGGACAGGGGCAAAGATACGCAGTATTTT
j_call: TRBJ2-3
cdr3_length: 15
d_call: TRBD1
v_call: TRBV7-9
clone_size: -

cdr3_aa: CASSSRTGGVGDTGELFF
cdr3_nt: TGTGCCAGCAGCTCAAGGACAGGGGGCGTGGGGGACACCGGGGAGCTGTTTTTT
j_call: TRBJ2-2
cdr3_length: 18
d_call: TRBD1
v_call: TRBV9
clone_size: once

cdr3_aa: CASSFPLEPQHF
cdr3_nt: TGTGCCAGCAGCTTTCCCCTAGAGCCCCAGCATTTT
j_call: TRBJ1-5
cdr3_length: 12
d_call: -
v_call: TRBV7-2
clone_size: -

cdr3_aa: CSAPRLAAQHF
cdr3_nt: TGCAGTGCCCCAAGGTTGGCAGCCCAGCATTTT
j_call: TRBJ1-5
cdr3_length: 11
d_call: -
v_call: TRBV20-1
clone_size: -

cdr3_aa: CASSASGRGAYNEQFF
cdr3_nt: TGTGCCAGCAGCGCTAGCGGGAGAGGCGCCTACAATGAGCAGTTCTTC
j_call: TRBJ2-1
cdr3_length: 16
d_call: TRBD2
v_call: TRBV9
clone_size: -